These 12 T cell receptor beta chains originate from one sample sequenced in a study of cytomegalovirus exposure and HLA in healthy donors. Some clones are missing from TCRdb's copy, which holds only in-frame ones; the method was immunoSEQ multiplex PCR. The sample lists 250,000 or so clones, about 86% occurring once. Sequencing input: PBMCs. These receptors all stem from a man aged 18 to 30 in good health and CMV-seronegative.

A few counts support this clone. The V and J genes are TRBV7-9 and TRBJ2-2; no clear D gene. The CDR3 has 15 amino acids. CDR1 is SEHNR and CDR2 is FQNEAQ in the germline V gene (reference sequence). Trimming removed 2 bases at V and 3 bases at J, with 10 bases between. The CDR3, as DNA: TGTGCCAGCAGCTTACGGCTAGAGCACACCGGGGAGCTGTTTTTT. Protein sequence: CASSLRLEHTGELFF.

The chain uses TRBV7-2 and TRBJ2-3; 7 positions match TRBD2. Unmatched junction bases numbered 11, after V lost 1 base and J lost 7 bases. CDR1 SGHTA and CDR2 FQGNSA come from the germline V gene. The length of the CDR3 is 16 residues. This CDR3 is CASSLGPSGGRNTQYF. CDR3 in DNA: TGTGCCAGCAGCTTAGGTCCTAGCGGAGGAAGGAATACGCAGTATTTT.

Only one count was recorded for this clone. The chain employs TRBV10-1 and TRBJ2-3; tentative D call: TRBD1 (6 bases). This CDR3 is built from 16 residues. Trimming removed 0 bases from V and 2 bases from J, with 12 bases in between. Germline values: CDR1 WNHNN, CDR2 SYGVQD (reference sequence). CDR3 coding DNA: TGCGCCAGCAGTGAGTCAACAGGGCTGTACACAGATACGCAGTATTTT. Amino acid sequence: CASSESTGLYTDTQYF.

The chain links TRBV7-6 to TRBJ2-7, with TRBD2 matching 8 bases. After removal of 1 base from V and 4 bases from J, the junction contained 6 bases not matched to a gene. This CDR3 is 15 amino acids long. Germline-derived CDR1 and CDR2 are SGHVS and FNYEAQ. The CDR3 DNA follows: TGTGCCAGCAGCTTAGAACGCGGGAGGCCATACGAGCAGTACTTC. Its protein is CASSLERGRPYEQYF.

The chain is built from TRBV11-2 and TRBJ2-7; no firm D call. The V end was cut by 6 bases, the J end by 6 bases, with 12 bases between. Germline V gene lookup returns CDR1 SGHAT and CDR2 FQNNGV. The CDR3 is 12 amino acids. Here the CDR3 DNA reads TGTGCCAGCAGACACGGAGATCCCGAGCAGTACTTC. It is translated as CASRHGDPEQYF.

The chain links TRBV4-1 to TRBJ2-1; D is perhaps TRBD2 (7 bases). CDR1 and CDR2 (germline): MGHRA, YSYEKL. The CDR3 runs to 14 residues. V was pared by 0 bases and J by 8 bases, with 11 bases between. CDR3 amino acids: CASSQEWGGHEQFF. CDR3 nucleotide sequence: TGCGCCAGCAGCCAAGAATGGGGGGGGCATGAGCAGTTCTTC.

The chain couples TRBV5-6 to TRBJ2-5; possibly TRBD2 for D (6 bases). The CDR3 contains 13 residues. V shed 6 bases and J shed 1 base, with 10 bases lying between them. Germline V gives CDR1 SGHDT, CDR2 YYEEEE. The CDR3 protein is CASTWGVQETQYF. DNA of the CDR3: TGTGCCAGCACCTGGGGGGTCCAAGAGACCCAGTACTTC.

The chain employs TRBV7-2 and TRBJ1-3, with D uncertain. This CDR3 is built from 12 residues. The germline CDR1 and CDR2 sequences are SGHTA and FQGNSA. The V end was cut by 4 bases, the J end by 3 bases, with 4 bases between. The CDR3 DNA reads as TGTGCCAGCAGCTCAATTGGAAACACCATATATTTT. Protein: CASSSIGNTIYF.

The genes are TRBV13 and TRBJ2-7; 8 bases are shared with TRBD2. J gave up 3 bases and V 3 bases, and 1 base lay outside the gene matches. Germline V gives CDR1 PRHDT, CDR2 FYEKMQ (reference sequence). The CDR3 has 13 amino acids. Here the CDR3 reads CASSLREDYEQYF. The CDR3 bases are TGTGCCAGCAGCTTGCGGGAGGACTACGAGCAGTACTTC.

The V and J genes are TRBV4-1 and TRBJ2-5, with 7 bases lining up with TRBD1. Germline-derived CDR1 and CDR2 are MGHRA and YSYEKL. This CDR3 spans 15 amino acids. J lost 2 bases, V lost 4 bases, and 7 bases had no gene match. The CDR3 loop is CASSRGTAGQETQYF. The CDR3 bases are TGCGCCAGCAGCCGAGGGACAGCTGGACAAGAGACCCAGTACTTC.

This chain connects TRBV7-2 to TRBJ2-7; perhaps TRBD1 as D (6 bases). Germline V gene lookup returns CDR1 SGHTA and CDR2 FQGNSA. Trimming took 5 bases from V and 2 from J, leaving 13 bases between them. The CDR3 has 14 amino acids. CDR3 sequence reads: CASSQTQGPYEQYF. The CDR3 coding sequence is TGTGCCAGCAGCCAAACACAGGGCCCCTACGAGCAGTACTTC.

This chain joins TRBV10-3 and TRBJ2-7; D is ambiguous. V lost 7 bases and J 7 bases, leaving 17 bases between the germline ends. Germline V gives CDR1 ENHRY, CDR2 SYGVKD. The CDR3 runs 13 residues. CDR3 sequence reads: CAITPFLGQEQYF. DNA of the CDR3: TGTGCCATCACCCCGTTCCTTGGTCAGGAGCAGTACTTC.